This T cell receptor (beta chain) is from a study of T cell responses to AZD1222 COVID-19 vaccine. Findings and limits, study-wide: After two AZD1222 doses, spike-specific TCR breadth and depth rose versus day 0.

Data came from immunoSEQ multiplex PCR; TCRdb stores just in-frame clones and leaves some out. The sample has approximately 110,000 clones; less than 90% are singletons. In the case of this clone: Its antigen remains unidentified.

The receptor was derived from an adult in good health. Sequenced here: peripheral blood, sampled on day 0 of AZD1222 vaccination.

Here the CDR3 DNA reads TGTGCCAGTAGTACCGGACAGGGGCTACCCACCGGGGAGCTGTTTTTT. This gives the protein CASSTGQGLPTGELFF. The V and J genes are TRBV19 and TRBJ2-2, with 9 bases matching TRBD1. Germline V gene lookup returns CDR1 LNHDA and CDR2 SQIVND (reference sequence). Unmatched junction bases numbered 7, after V lost 4 bases and J lost 4 bases. CDR3 length: 16 residues.